This TCR beta chain came from a study of Graves' ophthalmopathy and Graves' hyperthyroidism. RNA transcripts were the source from which TCR beta CDR3 regions were amplified. HTBI-primed first-round RT-PCR preceded second-round multiplex PCR. TCRdb ran MiXCR on the multiplex PCR reads and lists one entry per CDR3 protein. The sample holds around 1.1 million distinct CDR3 sequences; around a third are singletons and the top ten take over 8.5%. Germline-derived CDR1 and CDR2 are SGHNT and YYREEE (reference sequence). This CDR3 contains 14 residues. The V gene lost 4 bases and the J gene lost 3 bases, with 14 bases spanning the gap.

The source of this sequence is an adult man with Graves' hyperthyroidism. The chain employs TRBV5-4 and TRBJ2-7; possible D gene TRBD2, 5 bases. The sample comprised peripheral blood or thyroid tissue (not recorded which). The CDR3 spells CASSPDPGVYEQYF. In DNA, the CDR3 is TGTGCCAGCAGCCCGGACCCCGGGGTCTACGAGCAGTACTTC.